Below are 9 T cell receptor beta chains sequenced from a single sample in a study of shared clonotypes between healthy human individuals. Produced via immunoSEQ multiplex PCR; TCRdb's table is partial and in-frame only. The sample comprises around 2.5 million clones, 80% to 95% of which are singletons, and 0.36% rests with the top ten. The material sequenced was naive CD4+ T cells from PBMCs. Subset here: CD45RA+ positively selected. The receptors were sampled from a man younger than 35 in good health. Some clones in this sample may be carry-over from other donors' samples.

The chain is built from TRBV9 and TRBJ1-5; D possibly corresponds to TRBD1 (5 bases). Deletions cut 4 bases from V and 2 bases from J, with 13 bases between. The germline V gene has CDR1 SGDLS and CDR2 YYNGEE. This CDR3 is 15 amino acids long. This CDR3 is CASSPTGSGNQPQHF. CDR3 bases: TGTGCCAGCAGCCCCACAGGTTCGGGCAATCAGCCCCAGCATTTT.

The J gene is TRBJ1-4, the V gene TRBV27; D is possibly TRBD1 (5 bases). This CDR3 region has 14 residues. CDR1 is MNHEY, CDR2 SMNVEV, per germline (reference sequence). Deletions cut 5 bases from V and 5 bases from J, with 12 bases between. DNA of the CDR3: TGTGCCAGCAGTCCGGGACGGAGAAATGAAAAACTGTTTTTT. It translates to CASSPGRRNEKLFF.

CDR3 DNA sequence: TGTGCCAGTATGAAAAATGGGGGGCCTATTGTTGGCTACACCTTC. The encoded protein is CASMKNGGPIVGYTF. The chain combines TRBV19 with TRBJ1-2, with a possible D match to TRBD1 (6 bases). CDR1 is LNHDA and CDR2 is SQIVND in the germline V gene (reference sequence). The CDR3 is 15 residues long. Trimming cost V 7 bases and J 7 bases, with 22 bases left between them.

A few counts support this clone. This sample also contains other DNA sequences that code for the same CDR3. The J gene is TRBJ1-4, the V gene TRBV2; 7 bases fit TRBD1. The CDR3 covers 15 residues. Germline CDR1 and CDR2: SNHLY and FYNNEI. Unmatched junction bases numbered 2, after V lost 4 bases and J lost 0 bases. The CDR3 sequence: CASSGQGATNEKLFF. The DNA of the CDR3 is TGTGCCAGCAGTGGTCAGGGGGCAACTAATGAAAAACTGTTTTTT.

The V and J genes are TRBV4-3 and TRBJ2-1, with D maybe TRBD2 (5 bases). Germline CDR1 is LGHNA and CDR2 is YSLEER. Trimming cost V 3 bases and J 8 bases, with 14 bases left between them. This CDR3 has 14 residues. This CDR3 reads CASSQLGVSDEQFF. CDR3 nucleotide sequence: TGCGCCAGCAGCCAGTTGGGAGTAAGCGATGAGCAGTTCTTC.

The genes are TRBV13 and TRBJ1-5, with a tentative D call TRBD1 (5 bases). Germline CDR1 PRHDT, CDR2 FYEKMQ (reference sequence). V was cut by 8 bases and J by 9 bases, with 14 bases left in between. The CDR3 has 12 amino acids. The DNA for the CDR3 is TGTGCCAGCTCCAGGACCGGGGGGCCCCAGCATTTT. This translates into CASSRTGGPQHF.

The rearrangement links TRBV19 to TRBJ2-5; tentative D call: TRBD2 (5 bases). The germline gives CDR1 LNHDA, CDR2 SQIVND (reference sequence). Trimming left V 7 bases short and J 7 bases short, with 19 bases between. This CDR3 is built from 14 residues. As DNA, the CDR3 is TGTGCCAGTACTACCCGGGGTCCTGGTGGGACCCAGTACTTC. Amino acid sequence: CASTTRGPGGTQYF.

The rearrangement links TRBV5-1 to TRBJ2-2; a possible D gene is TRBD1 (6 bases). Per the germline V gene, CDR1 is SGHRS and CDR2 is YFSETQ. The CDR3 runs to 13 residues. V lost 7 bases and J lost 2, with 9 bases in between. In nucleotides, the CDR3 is TGCGCCAGCGGGACACTCAACACCGGGGAGCTGTTTTTT. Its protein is CASGTLNTGELFF.

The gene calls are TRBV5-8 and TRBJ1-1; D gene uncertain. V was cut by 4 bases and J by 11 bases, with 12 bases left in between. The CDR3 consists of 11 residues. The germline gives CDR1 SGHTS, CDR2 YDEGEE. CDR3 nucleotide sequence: TGTGCCAGCAGCATTTGGGTCCGCGCTTTCTTT. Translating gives CASSIWVRAFF. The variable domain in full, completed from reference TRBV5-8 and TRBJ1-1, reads EAGVTQSPTHLIKTRGQQATLRCSPISGHTSVYWYQQALGLGLQFLLWYDEGEERNRGNFPPRFSGRQFPNYSSELNVNALELEDSALYLCASSIWVRAFFGQGTRLTVV.